These 12 T cell receptor beta chains originate from one sample sequenced in a study of blood T cell repertoires in COVID-19. Sequencing was performed with immunoSEQ multiplex PCR; in TCRdb, only in-frame clones are kept and a portion is missing. The sample lists 160,000 or so clones; approximately 85% were seen once. The sequencing sample was made of peripheral blood. These receptors came from an older woman with COVID-19, enrolled during active disease.

The J gene is TRBJ2-3, the V gene TRBV18; D is ambiguous. V lost 0 bases to trimming and J lost 3 bases, with 7 bases between them. Per the germline V gene, CDR1 is KGHSH and CDR2 is LQKENI. The CDR3 is 14 residues long. The CDR3 DNA reads TGTGCCAGCTCACCACCGTCGGAGACAGATACGCAGTATTTT. Encoded protein: CASSPPSETDTQYF.

In nucleotides, the CDR3 is TGTGCCAGCAGTTACTCGCGGCGAGCAGCGGGCGAGCAGTACTTC. Translated: CASSYSRRAAGEQYF. The V gene is TRBV6-2 or TRBV6-3, the J gene TRBJ2-7; tentative D call: TRBD2 (6 bases). Trimming cost V 0 bases and J 6 bases, with 15 bases left between them. The CDR3 has 15 residues. Looked up from germline, CDR1 is MNHEY and CDR2 is SVGEGT.

As regards this clone: At the DNA level, this CDR3 is encoded by other sequences in the same sample as well. The genes are TRBV9 and TRBJ1-2, with unresolved D. The CDR3 is made up of 13 amino acids. Trimming pared 0 bases from V and 4 bases from J, leaving 7 bases between. Germline CDR1 and CDR2: SGDLS and YYNGEE. For the CDR3, the DNA is TGTGCCAGCAGCGTAGCTCGGGGCTATGGCTACACCTTC. Translation: CASSVARGYGYTF.

This clone was counted between two and nine times. V usage is TRBV7-2 and J usage is TRBJ1-3; weak D call: TRBD1 (6 bases). V was trimmed by 5 bases and J by 10 bases, leaving 18 bases between them. The germline V gene has CDR1 SGHTA and CDR2 FQGNSA. The CDR3 has 14 amino acids. CDR3 region: CASSIGQSAPTIYF. In nucleotides, the CDR3 is TGTGCCAGCAGCATCGGACAGTCCGCACCAACCATATATTTT.

The rearrangement links TRBV5-1 to TRBJ1-2; perhaps TRBD1 as D (6 bases). The CDR3 runs 15 residues. Trimming took 1 base from V and 1 from J, leaving 11 bases between them. Germline loops: CDR1 SGHRS, CDR2 YFSETQ. DNA for the CDR3: TGCGCCAGCAGCTTGTCGCCAGGGGATAACTATGGCTACACCTTC. Its translation is CASSLSPGDNYGYTF.

This clone was counted once. V is TRBV5-1 and J is TRBJ2-1, with 11 bases aligning to TRBD2. The germline V gene has CDR1 SGHRS and CDR2 YFSETQ. Trimming took 4 bases from V and 5 from J; bases not matched to a gene: 5. The CDR3 consists of 15 residues. CDR3 region: CASSRSGRADNEQFF. CDR3 nucleotides: TGCGCCAGCAGCCGTAGCGGGAGGGCAGACAATGAGCAGTTCTTC.

This clone showed up just a few times. The chain joins TRBV6-2 or TRBV6-3 to TRBJ2-3, with 8 bases that match TRBD2. In germline, CDR1 is MNHEY, CDR2 SVGEGT. The V and J ends lost 0 bases and 1 base, in that order; junction bases with no gene match: 3. The length of the CDR3 is 16 residues. The CDR3 DNA follows: TGTGCCAGCAGTTACTCGACAGCGGGGGGCACAGATACGCAGTATTTT. It specifies CASSYSTAGGTDTQYF.

J is TRBJ2-2 and V is TRBV9, with TRBD2 matching over 10 bases. The CDR3 contains 15 residues. Per germline, CDR1 SGDLS and CDR2 YYNGEE. Trimming cost V 2 bases and J 6 bases; bases outside gene matches: 4. The CDR3 is CASSVQAGGPGELFF. CDR3 bases: TGTGCCAGCAGCGTCCAAGCGGGGGGGCCCGGGGAGCTGTTTTTT. Using reference TRBV9 and TRBJ2-2 for the parts outside the CDR3, the full variable domain is DSGVTQTPKHLITATGQRVTLRCSPRSGDLSVYWYQQSLDQGLQFLIQYYNGEERAKGNILERFSAQQFPDLHSELNLSSLELGDSALYFCASSVQAGGPGELFFGEGSRLTVL.

The genes are TRBV7-2 and TRBJ2-2, with TRBD1 matching over 10 bases. V was pared by 5 bases and J by 3 bases, with 6 bases of the junction left unmatched. CDR1 is SGHTA and CDR2 is FQGNSA in the germline V gene. The CDR3 is 16 residues long. For the CDR3, the DNA is TGTGCCAGCAGCCCCGGGACAGGGGAGTACACCGGGGAGCTGTTTTTT. Encoded protein: CASSPGTGEYTGELFF. Full variable domain (missing parts from reference TRBV7-2 and TRBJ2-2): GAGVSQSPSNKVTEKGKDVELRCDPISGHTALYWYRQSLGQGLEFLIYFQGNSAPDKSGLPSDRFSAERTGGSVSTLTIQRTQQEDSAVYLCASSPGTGEYTGELFFGEGSRLTVL.

This chain uses TRBV6-2 or TRBV6-3 with TRBJ1-5; the D gene is possibly TRBD1 (5 bases). The germline V gene has CDR1 MNHEY and CDR2 SVGEGT. The CDR3 runs to 14 residues. V gave up 5 bases and J gave up 3 bases, with 11 bases separating them. CDR3 region: CASSHGGTNQPQHF. The CDR3 region has the DNA TGTGCCAGCAGTCACGGAGGGACCAATCAGCCCCAGCATTTT.

Here the CDR3 reads CASGLSRTQQYF. CDR3 bases: TGCGCCAGCGGCCTTTCAAGGACTCAGCAGTACTTC. The gene calls are TRBV5-1 and TRBJ2-7; D is perhaps TRBD2 (5 bases). V was trimmed by 7 bases and J by 8 bases, leaving 16 bases between them. The CDR3 spans 12 residues. Germline values: CDR1 SGHRS, CDR2 YFSETQ.

V gene TRBV19 combines with J gene TRBJ2-1, with TRBD2 identical over 13 bases. J lost 0 bases, V lost 3 bases, and 8 bases had no gene match. Per germline, CDR1 LNHDA and CDR2 SQIVND (reference sequence). The CDR3 is 19 residues long. CDR3: CASSIWGLAGQSSYNEQFF. CDR3 sequence (DNA): TGTGCCAGTAGTATTTGGGGACTAGCGGGGCAGAGCTCCTACAATGAGCAGTTCTTC. Full variable domain (remainder filled in from reference TRBV19 and TRBJ2-1): DGGITQSPKYLFRKEGQNVTLSCEQNLNHDAMYWYRQDPGQGLRLIYYSQIVNDFQKGDIAEGYSVSREKKESFPLTVTSAQKNPTAFYLCASSIWGLAGQSSYNEQFFGPGTRLTVL.